What follows are 24 T cell receptor beta chains derived from one specimen sequenced in a study of T cells in Graves' hyperthyroidism and ophthalmopathy. Amplified regions were TCR beta CDR3 sequences from RNA transcripts. The HTBI primer set served for first-round RT-PCR of the TCR CDR3. TCRdb reprocessed the multiplex PCR reads with MiXCR, giving one entry per CDR3 protein. The sample comprises hundreds of thousands of distinct CDR3 sequences, around 15% of which are singletons, and roughly 10% rests with the top ten. Material for sequencing was blood. All receptors derive from a young woman with Graves' hyperthyroidism.

This clonotype was counted ten times or more. The V and J genes are TRBV5-1 and TRBJ1-2, with 10 bases identical to TRBD1. CDR1 SGHRS and CDR2 YFSETQ come from the germline V gene. The CDR3 has 15 residues. V lost 4 bases, J lost 3 bases, and 6 bases stayed unmatched. Here the CDR3 reads CASSVRDRGDYGYTF. The CDR3 region has the DNA TGCGCCAGCAGCGTCCGGGACAGGGGAGACTATGGCTACACCTTC.

Comments on this clonotype: A much larger clonotype is one base distant, so this may be a read error. J is TRBJ2-1 and V is TRBV4-3, with TRBD2 matching 7 bases. The germline V gene encodes CDR1 LGHNA and CDR2 YSLEER. Trimming removed 1 base from V and 4 bases from J; junction bases left unmatched: 7. This CDR3 comprises 16 residues. The CDR3 DNA sequence: TGCGCCAGCAGCCAAGGGGCACTAGCGATATACAATGAGCAGTTCTTC. Its protein product is CASSQGALAIYNEQFF.

Many counts were recorded for this clonotype. V gene TRBV20-1 combines with J gene TRBJ1-1; D may be TRBD1 (5 bases). The CDR3 contains 12 residues. Germline V gene lookup returns CDR1 DFQATT and CDR2 SNEGSKA (reference sequence). V lost 6 bases and J lost 1, with 9 bases in between. The CDR3 is CSAVGGNTEAFF. CDR3 sequence (DNA): TGCAGTGCAGTGGGGGGGAACACTGAAGCTTTCTTT.

This chain joins TRBV7-7 and TRBJ2-3; D gene ambiguous. Trimming took 1 base from V and 2 from J, leaving 4 bases between them. Germline V CDR1 and CDR2: SSHAT, FNYEAQ (reference sequence). This CDR3 contains 13 residues. CDR3 amino acids: CASSLGYTDTQYF. The CDR3 DNA follows: TGTGCCAGCAGCTTAGGGTACACAGATACGCAGTATTTT.

This clonotype was recorded at least ten times. The chain recombines TRBV20-1 with TRBJ2-7, with TRBD2 identical over 13 bases. There are 14 residues in the CDR3. J was trimmed by 9 bases and V by 3 bases; bases with no gene match: 8. The V gene's germline CDR1 is DFQATT and CDR2 SNEGSKA (reference sequence). The CDR3 loop reads CSASKGLAGIGQYF. The CDR3 region has the DNA TGCAGTGCTAGTAAGGGACTAGCGGGAATTGGGCAGTACTTC.

This clonotype was found a few times. The chain combines TRBV24-1 with TRBJ2-3, with D maybe TRBD2 (5 bases). V was clipped by 0 bases and J by 8 bases, with 5 bases between them. CDR3 length equals 12 residues. CDR1 and CDR2 (germline): KGHDR, SFDVKD. CDR3 nucleotide sequence: TGTGCCACCAGTGATTTGCGGGGTACGCAGTATTTT. Amino acids: CATSDLRGTQYF.

This clonotype has only a few counts. The V gene is TRBV2, the J gene TRBJ1-5; D gene ambiguous. Germline V gene data show CDR1 as SNHLY and CDR2 as FYNNEI. The V gene lost 5 bases and the J gene lost 4 bases, with 9 bases spanning the gap. There are 13 residues in the CDR3. The CDR3: CASSRSENQPQHF. The CDR3 coding sequence is TGTGCCAGCAGTCGGTCAGAGAATCAGCCCCAGCATTTT.

The chain recombines TRBV19 with TRBJ1-3; D is uncertain. CDR1 and CDR2 (germline): LNHDA, SQIVND (reference sequence). The germline V and J ends were trimmed by 7 bases and 0 bases, with 7 bases remaining between them. The CDR3 extends over 13 amino acids. CDR3 nucleotide sequence: TGTGCCAGTATGGATCTCTCTGGAAACACCATATATTTT. Its translation is CASMDLSGNTIYF.

This clonotype was counted ten times or more. The gene calls are TRBV6-6 and TRBJ2-7, with TRBD2 identical over 7 bases. The CDR3 runs 15 residues. Germline CDR1 reads MNHNY; CDR2 reads SVGAGI (reference sequence). Trimming took 0 bases from V and 3 from J; bases not matched to a gene: 5. CDR3 DNA sequence: TGTGCCAGCAGTTACTCCAGCGGGACCCTCTACGAGCAGTACTTC. Encoded protein: CASSYSSGTLYEQYF.

The rearrangement uses TRBV4-1 and TRBJ2-7; TRBD1 matches at 9 bases. The CDR3 is made up of 15 amino acids. V gave up 3 bases and J gave up 6 bases; unmatched junction bases: 9. Germline V lookup: CDR1 MGHRA, CDR2 YSYEKL. Here the CDR3 DNA reads TGCGCCAGCAGCCAGGCCGGGACAGGGCCTGGCGAGCAGTACTTC. The encoded protein is CASSQAGTGPGEQYF.

This clonotype was observed many times. V usage is TRBV5-1 and J usage is TRBJ1-2; no reliable D call. V was clipped by 5 bases and J by 2 bases, with 10 bases between them. The CDR3 is made up of 13 amino acids. Germline loops: CDR1 SGHRS, CDR2 YFSETQ. CDR3 amino acids: CASSFDDNYGYTF. The CDR3 coding sequence is TGCGCCAGCAGTTTTGACGACAACTATGGCTACACCTTC.

This clonotype was seen more than once but under ten times. The chain recombines TRBV15 with TRBJ1-2, with TRBD1 identical over 9 bases. The CDR3 has 14 amino acids. The V and J ends lost 1 base and 8 bases, in that order; junction bases with no gene match: 5. Germline V gene sequence: CDR1 LNHNV, CDR2 YYDKDF (reference sequence). CDR3 in DNA: TGTGCCACCAGCAGAGTTGGGACAGGGTACGGCTACACCTTC. Its protein product is CATSRVGTGYGYTF.

This clonotype showed up many times. V is TRBV11-2 and J is TRBJ2-7; 13 bases fit TRBD2. The V and J ends lost 1 base and 3 bases, in that order; junction bases with no gene match: 12. This CDR3 comprises 19 residues. CDR1 SGHAT and CDR2 FQNNGV come from the germline V gene. The CDR3 nucleotides are TGTGCCAGCAGCTTAGGGGTACTAGCGGGAGGGCCGATTTTCTACGAGCAGTACTTC. Translated, it gives CASSLGVLAGGPIFYEQYF.

Ten or more counts support this clonotype. The chain couples TRBV6-2 or TRBV6-3 to TRBJ2-1; no clear D gene. Germline lookup yields CDR1 MNHEY and CDR2 SVGEGT. This CDR3 has 14 residues. With 6 bases removed from V and 7 bases from J, the gap between germline ends came to 16 bases. The CDR3 nucleotides read TGTGCCAGCAGCCCTATTGGACGGAAAAATGAGCAGTTCTTC. This sequence encodes CASSPIGRKNEQFF.

This clonotype came up many times. The chain uses TRBV20-1 and TRBJ2-1, with 12 bases aligning to TRBD2. The V gene's germline CDR1 is DFQATT and CDR2 SNEGSKA (reference sequence). The CDR3 sequence is 17 residues long. J was trimmed by 3 bases and V by 5 bases; bases with no gene match: 11. In DNA, the CDR3 is TGCAGTGCTCGGAACCCTACTAGCGGGAGGAACTACAATGAGCAGTTCTTC. Encoded protein: CSARNPTSGRNYNEQFF.

The chain is built from TRBV4-3 and TRBJ2-3, with 8 bases that match TRBD1. CDR1 and CDR2 (germline): LGHNA, YSLEER. The junction had 9 bases not matched to a gene; V was cut back by 2 bases and J by 2 bases. The CDR3 is 17 amino acids. In DNA form, the CDR3 reads TGCGCCAGCAGCCAATCGAGACAGGGGTTGATCACAGATACGCAGTATTTT. This gives the protein CASSQSRQGLITDTQYF.

As for this clonotype: A much larger clone sits a single nucleotide away, making a read error possible. The rearrangement joins TRBV15 to TRBJ1-5; TRBD1 agrees at 9 bases. After removal of 1 base from V and 2 bases from J, the junction contained 3 bases not matched to a gene. Germline V lookup: CDR1 LNHNV, CDR2 YYDKDF (reference sequence). This CDR3 has 16 amino acids. This CDR3 is CATSRVGTGRNQPQHF. In nucleotides, the CDR3 is TGTGCCACCAGCAGAGTGGGGACAGGGCGCAATCAGCCCCAGCATTTT. Full variable domain (remainder filled in from reference TRBV15 and TRBJ1-5): DAMVIQNPRYQVTQFGKPVTLSCSQTLNHNVMYWYQQKSSQAPKLLFHYYDKDFNNEADTPDNFQSRRPNTSFCFLDIRSPGLGDTAMYLCATSRVGTGRNQPQHFGDGTRLSIL.

The chain is built from TRBV19 and TRBJ2-3, with 8 bases matching TRBD1. Germline V gene sequence: CDR1 LNHDA, CDR2 SQIVND (reference sequence). J gave up 0 bases and V 3 bases, and 5 bases lay outside the gene matches. The CDR3 extends over 16 amino acids. CDR3 nucleotides: TGTGCCAGTAGTATGAATACAGGGGGAAGCACAGATACGCAGTATTTT. Translated: CASSMNTGGSTDTQYF.

This clonotype has ten or more counts. V usage is TRBV20-1 and J usage is TRBJ1-4; D remains unclear. This CDR3 is built from 14 residues. V dropped 4 bases and J dropped 2 bases, with 11 bases sitting between them. Germline loops: CDR1 DFQATT, CDR2 SNEGSKA (reference sequence). The CDR3 sequence: CSAKEGSTNEKLFF. Here the CDR3 DNA reads TGCAGTGCTAAGGAGGGATCGACTAATGAAAAACTGTTTTTT.

This clonotype was observed a handful of times. This chain joins TRBV7-9 and TRBJ2-2; TRBD1 matches 9 bases. The germline CDR1 and CDR2 sequences are SEHNR and FQNEAQ (reference sequence). The CDR3 has 16 amino acids. V shed 5 bases and J 9 bases; nucleotides not matched to a gene: 13. The CDR3 sequence: CASSAPGQGARRELFF. The CDR3 bases are TGTGCCAGCAGCGCTCCGGGACAGGGAGCGAGGCGGGAGCTGTTTTTT.

This clonotype was picked up many times. V is TRBV20-1 and J is TRBJ2-7; D uncertain. With 1 base removed from V and 5 bases from J, the gap between germline ends came to 15 bases. CDR1 is DFQATT, CDR2 SNEGSKA, per germline (reference sequence). CDR3 size: 14 residues. The CDR3 loop is CSARVAFLLDEQYF. The CDR3 DNA is TGCAGTGCTAGAGTGGCGTTTCTCCTAGACGAGCAGTACTTC.

The chain is built from TRBV24-1 and TRBJ1-5, with TRBD1 matching over 9 bases. The CDR3 is 15 amino acids. Per germline, CDR1 KGHDR and CDR2 SFDVKD. V was pared by 4 bases and J by 4 bases, with 4 bases of the junction left unmatched. DNA for the CDR3: TGTGCCACCAGTGACGGGACAGGGCCTAATCAGCCCCAGCATTTT. Protein sequence: CATSDGTGPNQPQHF.

This clonotype was counted at least ten times. The chain is built from TRBV18 and TRBJ2-1; TRBD2 matches at 8 bases. The CDR3 extends over 15 amino acids. Germline V lookup: CDR1 KGHSH, CDR2 LQKENI. Trimming at V came to 0 bases and at J to 8 bases, leaving 6 bases not matched to a gene. The DNA of the CDR3 is TGTGCCAGCTCACCACCGGGACTAGATATCTATGAGCAGTTCTTC. Its protein is CASSPPGLDIYEQFF.

As DNA, the CDR3 is TGTGCCAGCAGCCCCAGGAGGACTAGCGGGAGGAATGAGCAGTTCTTC. This translates into CASSPRRTSGRNEQFF. The chain links TRBV13 to TRBJ2-1; TRBD2 matches 14 bases. Germline lookup yields CDR1 PRHDT and CDR2 FYEKMQ (reference sequence). V lost 5 bases and J lost 7; bases outside the gene matches: 7. The CDR3 contains 16 residues.